This T cell receptor (beta chain) was identified in a study of vaccination and CD4 T cells after COVID-19. Study in general: Convalescent donors were composed of six males and four females, of whom two were Hispanic. For post-vaccine samples, collection took place a median about 65 days after dose two, ranging from 14 to 241. Study results and limitations: Of the reactive clones in convalescent patients, a median roughly 86% showed up only post-vaccination. SARS-CoV-2-reactive clonotype medians increased from about 20 to 38, not significantly.

This clonotype occurred once. Its target is not known. An Oncomine TCR Beta short-read assay was used to sequence the DNA from cultured CD4+ T cells. TCRdb re-called the PCR reads with MiXCR, one entry per CDR3 protein. The sample holds almost 20,000 distinct CDR3 sequences, around 55% seen once. Treatment defined: approximately nine-day PBMC culture with coronavirus spike peptide pools or control peptides (ViraFEST assay). This receptor was obtained from a human donor who had recovered from COVID-19. Specimen: CD4+ T cells from blood, cultured in vitro.

CDR3 in amino acids: CAWSAVGYGSGRTYEQYF. For the CDR3, the DNA is TGTGCCTGGAGTGCCGTAGGATACGGATCGGGGAGGACCTACGAGCAGTACTTC. The V call is TRBV30, the J call TRBJ2-7; D perhaps matches TRBD2 (6 bases). V shed 1 base and J shed 2 bases, with 24 bases lying between them. Germline assignment: CDR1 GTSNPN and CDR2 SVGIG (reference sequence). CDR3 length equals 18 residues.